The T cell receptor beta chain under discussion was sequenced for a study of shared clonotypes between healthy human individuals. Comments on this clone: The antigen is unknown.

Study-level points and caveats: Measured sharing among donors was expected to vary with sequencing depth.

The CDR3 has 15 residues. Germline V gene sequence: CDR1 MRHNA, CDR2 SNTAGT. J was trimmed by 7 bases and V by 5 bases; bases with no gene match: 8. The assay ran at deep level. Measured with immunoSEQ multiplex PCR; TCRdb has only the in-frame clones, and not every one. This sample yields 450,000 to 600,000 clones, of which around three quarters are seen a single time; about an eighth belongs to the top ten. The study drew its donors from healthy HIV-negative adults without recent acute infections or vaccinations. Input material: PBMCs. The TCR was taken from a woman aged 40 to 50 in good health. Some clones in this sample may be carry-over from other donors' samples. The rearrangement links TRBV6-4 to TRBJ2-1; 10 nucleotides match TRBD2. CDR3 residues: CASSQLAGFINEQFF. The CDR3 coding sequence is TGTGCCAGCAGTCAACTAGCGGGGTTCATTAATGAGCAGTTCTTC.